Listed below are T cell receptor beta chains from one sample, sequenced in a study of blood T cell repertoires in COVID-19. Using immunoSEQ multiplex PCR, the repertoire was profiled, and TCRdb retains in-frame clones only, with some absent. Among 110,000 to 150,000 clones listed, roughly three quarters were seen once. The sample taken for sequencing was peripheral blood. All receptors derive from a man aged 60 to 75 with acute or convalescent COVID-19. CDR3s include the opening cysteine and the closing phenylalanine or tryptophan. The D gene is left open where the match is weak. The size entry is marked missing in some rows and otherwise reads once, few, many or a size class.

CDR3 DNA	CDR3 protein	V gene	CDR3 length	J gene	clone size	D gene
TGTGCCAGCAGCTTAGCTTTAGCGGATGGGAATGAGCAGTTCTTC	CASSLALADGNEQFF	TRBV11-2	15	TRBJ2-1	-	-
TGTGCCAGCAGCTTGGCCCTGACAGGGGCCTACGAGCAGTACTTC	CASSLALTGAYEQYF	TRBV5-4	15	TRBJ2-7	-	TRBD1
TGTGCCAGCAGCCAAGCCACCGGGACAACAAATCAGCCCCAGCATTTT	CASSQATGTTNQPQHF	TRBV3-1/TRBV3-2	16	TRBJ1-5	-	-
TGTGCCAGCACCTCTCCGGGGGGCGAGCAGTTCTTC	CASTSPGGEQFF	TRBV28	12	TRBJ2-1	-	-
TGTGCCAGCAGCCTCAGGGCTTCCGGGGAGCTGTTTTTT	CASSLRASGELFF	TRBV5-5	13	TRBJ2-2	-	-
TGTGCCACCAGCAGAAAGCAGGGAATTCAGTACTTC	CATSRKQGIQYF	TRBV15	12	TRBJ2-7	few	-
TGTGCCAGCAGCCAAGATTCGGGGGGGCGGTCTGGTTACACCTTC	CASSQDSGGRSGYTF	TRBV3-1/TRBV3-2	15	TRBJ1-2	-	-
TGTGCCAGTAAACAGCTTTATAATTCACCCCTCCACTTT	CASKQLYNSPLHF	TRBV19	13	TRBJ1-6	-	-
TGCGCCAGCAGCCCGGAGGGTGAAAAACTGTTTTTT	CASSPEGEKLFF	TRBV5-1	12	TRBJ1-4	few	-
TGTGCCAGCAGCCAACAGGCGTATGTCCAGCAGTTCTTC	CASSQQAYVQQFF	TRBV3-1/TRBV3-2	13	TRBJ2-1	-	-
TGTGCCAGCAGCTTGACCTTCAGGTTGATCTTC	CASSLTFRLIF	TRBV5-8	11	TRBJ2-1	few	-
TGCGCCAGCAGCCGGGGAGGAAGGTACTCTGGAAACACCATATATTTT	CASSRGGRYSGNTIYF	TRBV4-1	16	TRBJ1-3	-	-
TGTGCCACCAGTGAGGGCAAACAGGGTGGCTACACCTTC	CATSEGKQGGYTF	TRBV24-1	13	TRBJ1-2	-	-
TGTGCCACCAGCAGAGGTCAGAATCTAGAGACCCAGTACTTC	CATSRGQNLETQYF	TRBV15	14	TRBJ2-5	-	-
TGTGCCAGCAGCTTGCGTGCTAGCGGGAGTCGCGAGCAGTACTTC	CASSLRASGSREQYF	TRBV7-2	15	TRBJ2-7	-	TRBD2
TGTGCCAGCAGCTTAGGCGCCGGGACAGGGGATACAGATACGCAGTATTTT	CASSLGAGTGDTDTQYF	TRBV7-9	17	TRBJ2-3	-	TRBD1
TGTGCCAGCAGCAACCCGGGACAGGGGTCCTACGAGCAGTACTTC	CASSNPGQGSYEQYF	TRBV9	15	TRBJ2-7	-	TRBD1
TGCAGCGTAGGAGGGACCGCGAGCCACCTTTACGAGCAGTACTTC	CSVGGTASHLYEQYF	TRBV29-1	15	TRBJ2-7	-	-
TGTGCCAGCAGCTTAGGCGGGTACACATACACAGATACGCAGTATTTT	CASSLGGYTYTDTQYF	TRBV11-2	16	TRBJ2-3	-	-
TGTGCCAGCAGCCCAGGGACTAGCGAGCCCTACGAGCAGTACTTC	CASSPGTSEPYEQYF	TRBV28	15	TRBJ2-7	-	TRBD2
TGTGCCAGCAGCCCCCTGGGACAGGGGGCGGATACGCAGTATTTT	CASSPLGQGADTQYF	TRBV27	15	TRBJ2-3	few	TRBD1
TGTGCCAGCAGGAACCGGGACAGGGGGAATTCACCCCTCCACTTT	CASRNRDRGNSPLHF	TRBV28	15	TRBJ1-6	-	TRBD1
TGTGCCAGCGGTTTCCGGGGCTCCTACGAGCAGTACTTC	CASGFRGSYEQYF	TRBV12-3/TRBV12-4	13	TRBJ2-7	few	-
TGCGCCAGCAGCTTGTCGGACAGCGGTTTTGTCGGGGAGCTGTTTTTT	CASSLSDSGFVGELFF	TRBV5-1	16	TRBJ2-2	-	-
TGTGCCAGCAGCCTACTAGCGGGAGAACGTGGAGGCGGGGAGCTGTTTTTT	CASSLLAGERGGGELFF	TRBV7-9	17	TRBJ2-2	-	TRBD2
TGTGCCAGCAGTGAAGAGGTCGGGAAGTCCGGAAACACCATATATTTT	CASSEEVGKSGNTIYF	TRBV2	16	TRBJ1-3	-	-
TGTGCCAGCAGTTCCCCGGGGGGGTTAACAAATCAGCCCCAGCATTTT	CASSSPGGLTNQPQHF	TRBV28	16	TRBJ1-5	-	-
TGTGCCAGCAGCCAGGGACTAGCGCCTTCCTACGAGCAGTACTTC	CASSQGLAPSYEQYF	TRBV11-1	15	TRBJ2-7	few	TRBD2
TGTGCCAGCTCAATACTGGGACAGTTCCAAGAGACCCAGTACTTC	CASSILGQFQETQYF	TRBV18	15	TRBJ2-5	-	TRBD1
TGCGCCAGCACCCGACTAGCGGGGGCCTACGAGCAGTACTTC	CASTRLAGAYEQYF	TRBV5-1	14	TRBJ2-7	-	TRBD2
TGTGCCAGCTCCCCCGGGTACGTGACAGATACGCAGTATTTT	CASSPGYVTDTQYF	TRBV18	14	TRBJ2-3	-	-
TGCGCCAGCAGCGAACAGGGCAGCTATGGCTACACCTTC	CASSEQGSYGYTF	TRBV5-1	13	TRBJ1-2	few	-
TGTGCCAGCAGTTACTCAGATAGCGCCTTCTACGAGCAGTACTTC	CASSYSDSAFYEQYF	TRBV6-6	15	TRBJ2-7	few	-
TGTGCCAGTAGTGGCCTCCAAGAGACCCAGTACTTC	CASSGLQETQYF	TRBV19	12	TRBJ2-5	-	-
TGTGCCAGCAGTTACCCCTCTGACAGGGAAGGATACGAGCAGTACTTC	CASSYPSDREGYEQYF	TRBV28	16	TRBJ2-7	many	TRBD1
TGTGCCAGCAGTGAAGTGGGGGGAGGGTTGACCGGGGAGCTGTTTTTT	CASSEVGGGLTGELFF	TRBV2	16	TRBJ2-2	once	TRBD2
TGTGCCAGCAGCCCTCAGGGGCGGGAGACCCAGTACTTC	CASSPQGRETQYF	TRBV27	13	TRBJ2-5	few	-
TGTGCCAGCAGTTACCTAGACGGCGAGCAGTACTTC	CASSYLDGEQYF	TRBV6-5	12	TRBJ2-7	-	-
TGTGCCAGCAGCCTCGACAGGGGACAGCCCCAGCATTTT	CASSLDRGQPQHF	TRBV3-1/TRBV3-2	13	TRBJ1-5	-	TRBD1
TGTGCCAGCAGCCCTTCCGGGACAGGATACAATGAGCAGTTCTTC	CASSPSGTGYNEQFF	TRBV9	15	TRBJ2-1	-	TRBD1
TGTGCCAGCAGTTATGCACGGGGCAAAAACATTCAGTACTTC	CASSYARGKNIQYF	TRBV27	14	TRBJ2-4	-	-
TGTGCCAGCAGCCAAACGGAGACAGGGGACTACTATGGCTACACCTTC	CASSQTETGDYYGYTF	TRBV3-1/TRBV3-2	16	TRBJ1-2	once	TRBD1
TGTGCTAGTGGGCCCCCAACAGGCGGGGAGCTGTTTTTT	CASGPPTGGELFF	TRBV12-5	13	TRBJ2-2	-	-
TGTGCCAGCAGCTTAGGATGGGGCGGGAGCGCCACCGGGGAGCTGTTTTTT	CASSLGWGGSATGELFF	TRBV7-8	17	TRBJ2-2	few	TRBD2
TGTGCCAGCTCACCACCCGGGGGGCCAGATACGCAGTATTTT	CASSPPGGPDTQYF	TRBV18	14	TRBJ2-3	once	-
TGTGCCAGCACTACCGGGACAGGGACCCATGAAGCTTTCTTT	CASTTGTGTHEAFF	TRBV6-5	14	TRBJ1-1	-	TRBD1
TGTGCCAGCAGTCACGGACTAGCGGAAAGGGCCGCGACCTACGAGCAGTACTTC	CASSHGLAERAATYEQYF	TRBV4-2	18	TRBJ2-7	-	TRBD2
TGTGCCAGCAGCTTCAGCGTAAACAATGAGCAGTTCTTC	CASSFSVNNEQFF	TRBV7-2	13	TRBJ2-1	-	-
TGTGCCAGTCGGACAGGGTATACTGAAGCTTTCTTT	CASRTGYTEAFF	TRBV19	12	TRBJ1-1	-	TRBD1
TGTGCCAGTAGTACTACAGGGGCCCCTTTTCAGCCCCAGCATTTT	CASSTTGAPFQPQHF	TRBV19	15	TRBJ1-5	many	TRBD1
TGTGCCAGCAGCTCGGGGTTCCTAGCAGATACGCAGTATTTT	CASSSGFLADTQYF	TRBV7-2	14	TRBJ2-3	-	-
TGTGCCAGCAGCTTAGCCGCTAGCAGCCATGAGCAGTTCTTC	CASSLAASSHEQFF	TRBV11-3	14	TRBJ2-1	many	-
TGCGCCAGCAGTGAGTCGATCCAGCGGAGTTACAATGAGCAGTTCTTC	CASSESIQRSYNEQFF	TRBV10-2	16	TRBJ2-1	-	-
TGTGCCAGCAGCTTTTGGGGGGACAATGAGCAGTTCTTC	CASSFWGDNEQFF	TRBV7-9	13	TRBJ2-1	-	-